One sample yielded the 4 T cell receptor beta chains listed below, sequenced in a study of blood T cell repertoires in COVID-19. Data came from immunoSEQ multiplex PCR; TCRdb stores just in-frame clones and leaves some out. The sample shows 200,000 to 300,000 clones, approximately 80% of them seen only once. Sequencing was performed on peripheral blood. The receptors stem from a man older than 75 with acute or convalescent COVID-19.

The CDR3: CASSSTSGYNSPLHF. As DNA, the CDR3 is TGTGCCAGCAGCTCAACGAGCGGTTATAATTCACCCCTCCACTTT. The V call is TRBV28, the J call TRBJ1-6; D remains unclear. This CDR3 has 15 residues. Trimming pared 6 bases from V and 4 bases from J, leaving 13 bases between. CDR1 is MDHEN, CDR2 SYDVKM, per germline.

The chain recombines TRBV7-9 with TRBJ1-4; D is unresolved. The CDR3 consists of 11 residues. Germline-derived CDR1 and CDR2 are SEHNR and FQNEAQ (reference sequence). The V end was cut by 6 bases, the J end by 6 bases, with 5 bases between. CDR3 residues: CASSRDEKLFF. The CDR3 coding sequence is TGTGCCAGCAGTCGAGATGAAAAACTGTTTTTT. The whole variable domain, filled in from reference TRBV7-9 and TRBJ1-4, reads DTGVSQNPRHKITKRGQNVTFRCDPISEHNRLYWYRQTLGQGPEFLTYFQNEAQLEKSRLLSDRFSAERPKGSFSTLEIQRTEQGDSAMYLCASSRDEKLFFGSGTQLSVL.

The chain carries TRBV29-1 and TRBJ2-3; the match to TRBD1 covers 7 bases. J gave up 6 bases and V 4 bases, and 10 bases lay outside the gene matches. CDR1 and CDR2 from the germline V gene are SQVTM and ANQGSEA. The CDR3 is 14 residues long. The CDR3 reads CSVGPGGRWDTQYF. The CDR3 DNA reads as TGCAGCGTTGGGCCAGGGGGTCGGTGGGATACGCAGTATTTT.

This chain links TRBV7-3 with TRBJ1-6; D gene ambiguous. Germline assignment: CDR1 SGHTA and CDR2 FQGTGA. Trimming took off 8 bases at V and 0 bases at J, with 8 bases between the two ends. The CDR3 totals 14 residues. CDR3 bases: TGTGCCAGCTCCCTTAACTCCTATAATTCACCCCTCCACTTT. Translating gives CASSLNSYNSPLHF.